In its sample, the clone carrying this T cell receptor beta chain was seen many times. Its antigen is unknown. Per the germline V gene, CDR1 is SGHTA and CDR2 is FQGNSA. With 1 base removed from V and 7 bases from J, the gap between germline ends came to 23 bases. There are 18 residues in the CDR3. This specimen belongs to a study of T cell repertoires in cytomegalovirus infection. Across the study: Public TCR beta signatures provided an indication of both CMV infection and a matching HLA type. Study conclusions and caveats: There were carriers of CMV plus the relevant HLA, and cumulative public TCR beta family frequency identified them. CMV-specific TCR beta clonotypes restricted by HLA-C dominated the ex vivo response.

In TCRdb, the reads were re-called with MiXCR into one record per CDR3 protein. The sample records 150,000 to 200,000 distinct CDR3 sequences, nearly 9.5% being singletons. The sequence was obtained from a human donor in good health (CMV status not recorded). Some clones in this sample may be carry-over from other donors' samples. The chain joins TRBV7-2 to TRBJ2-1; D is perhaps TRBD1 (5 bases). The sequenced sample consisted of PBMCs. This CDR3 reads CASSLVSGSVGQWNEQFF. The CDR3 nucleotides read TGTGCCAGCAGCTTAGTTAGTGGGTCGGTGGGGCAGTGGAATGAGCAGTTCTTC.